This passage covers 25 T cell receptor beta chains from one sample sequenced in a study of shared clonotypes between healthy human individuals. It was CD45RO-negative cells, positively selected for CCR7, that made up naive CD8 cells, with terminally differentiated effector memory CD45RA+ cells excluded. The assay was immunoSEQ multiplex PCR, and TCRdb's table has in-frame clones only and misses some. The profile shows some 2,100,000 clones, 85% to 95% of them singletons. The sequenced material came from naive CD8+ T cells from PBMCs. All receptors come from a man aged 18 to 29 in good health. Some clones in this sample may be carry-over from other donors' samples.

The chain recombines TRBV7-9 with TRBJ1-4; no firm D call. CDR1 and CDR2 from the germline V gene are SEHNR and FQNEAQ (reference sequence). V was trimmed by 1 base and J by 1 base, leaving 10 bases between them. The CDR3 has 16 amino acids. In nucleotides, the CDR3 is TGTGCCAGCAGCTTAGGGCCGACCGGAACTAATGAAAAACTGTTTTTT. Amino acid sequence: CASSLGPTGTNEKLFF.

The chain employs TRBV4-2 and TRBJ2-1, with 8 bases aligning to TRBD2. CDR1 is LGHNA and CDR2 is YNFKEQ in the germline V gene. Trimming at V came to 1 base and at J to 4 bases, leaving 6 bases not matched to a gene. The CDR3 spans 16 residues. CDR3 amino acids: CASSQVPGGEYNEQFF. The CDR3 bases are TGTGCCAGCAGCCAAGTTCCGGGAGGGGAATACAATGAGCAGTTCTTC.

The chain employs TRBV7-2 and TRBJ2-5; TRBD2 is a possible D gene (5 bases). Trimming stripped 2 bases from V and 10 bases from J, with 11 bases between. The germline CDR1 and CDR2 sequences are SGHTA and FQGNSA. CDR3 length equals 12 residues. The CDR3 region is CASSLKLGSQYF. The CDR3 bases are TGTGCCAGCAGCTTAAAGCTTGGGAGCCAGTACTTC.

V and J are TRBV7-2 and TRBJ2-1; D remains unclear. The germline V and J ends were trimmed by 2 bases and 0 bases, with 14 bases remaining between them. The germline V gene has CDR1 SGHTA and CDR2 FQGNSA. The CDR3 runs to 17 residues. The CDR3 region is CASSLPWVGLSYNEQFF. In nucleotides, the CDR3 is TGTGCCAGCAGCTTACCCTGGGTCGGGCTCTCCTACAATGAGCAGTTCTTC.

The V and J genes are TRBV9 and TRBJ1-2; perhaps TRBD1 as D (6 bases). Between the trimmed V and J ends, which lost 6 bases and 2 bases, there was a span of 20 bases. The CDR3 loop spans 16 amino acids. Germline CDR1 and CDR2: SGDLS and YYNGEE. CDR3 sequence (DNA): TGTGCCAGCAAGGGTCCGAGGGACACATCGAACTATGGCTACACCTTC. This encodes CASKGPRDTSNYGYTF.

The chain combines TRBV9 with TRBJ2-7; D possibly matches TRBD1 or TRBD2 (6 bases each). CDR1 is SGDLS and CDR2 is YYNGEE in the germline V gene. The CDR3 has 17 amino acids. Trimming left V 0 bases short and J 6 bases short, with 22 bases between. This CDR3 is CASSVGPPTGALGEQYF. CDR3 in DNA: TGTGCCAGCAGCGTAGGCCCCCCAACGGGGGCGCTTGGCGAGCAGTACTTC.

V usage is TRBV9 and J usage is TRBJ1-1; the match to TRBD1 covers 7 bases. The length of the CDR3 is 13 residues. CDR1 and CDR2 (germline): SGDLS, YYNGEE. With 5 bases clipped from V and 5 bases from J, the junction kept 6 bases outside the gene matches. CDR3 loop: CASSQGGSTEAFF. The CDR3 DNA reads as TGTGCCAGCAGTCAAGGGGGCAGTACTGAAGCTTTCTTT.

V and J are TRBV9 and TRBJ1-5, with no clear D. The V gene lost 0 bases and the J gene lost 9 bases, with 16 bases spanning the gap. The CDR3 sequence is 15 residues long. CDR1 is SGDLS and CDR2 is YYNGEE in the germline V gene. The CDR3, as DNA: TGTGCCAGCAGCGTAGACGGCCCCCCTGTTCGGCCCCAGCATTTT. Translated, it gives CASSVDGPPVRPQHF.

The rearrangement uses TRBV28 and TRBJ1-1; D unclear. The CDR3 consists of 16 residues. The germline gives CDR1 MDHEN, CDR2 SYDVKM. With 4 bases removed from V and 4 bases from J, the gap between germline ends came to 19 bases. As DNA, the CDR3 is TGTGCCAGCAGTTCAATGTATACAGAGGAGGGCACTGAAGCTTTCTTT. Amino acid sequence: CASSSMYTEEGTEAFF.

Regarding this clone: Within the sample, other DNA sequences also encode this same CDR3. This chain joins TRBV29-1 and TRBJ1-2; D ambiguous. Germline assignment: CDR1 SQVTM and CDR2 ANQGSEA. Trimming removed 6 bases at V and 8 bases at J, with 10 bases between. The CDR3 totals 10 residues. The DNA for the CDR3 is TGCAGCGTGGACCTGGGGGGCTACACCTTC. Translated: CSVDLGGYTF.

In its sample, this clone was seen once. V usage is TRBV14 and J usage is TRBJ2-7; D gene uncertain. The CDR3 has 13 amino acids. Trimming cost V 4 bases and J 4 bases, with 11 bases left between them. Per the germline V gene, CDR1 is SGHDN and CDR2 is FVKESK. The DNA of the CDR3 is TGTGCCAGCAGCCTCCCGGCGGATTACGAGCAGTACTTC. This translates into CASSLPADYEQYF.

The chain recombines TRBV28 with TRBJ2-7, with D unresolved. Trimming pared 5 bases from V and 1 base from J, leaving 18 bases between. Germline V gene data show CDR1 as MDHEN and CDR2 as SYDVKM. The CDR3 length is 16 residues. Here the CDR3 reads CASSPRRARASYEQYF. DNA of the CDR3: TGTGCCAGCAGTCCCCGACGAGCGCGCGCATCCTACGAGCAGTACTTC.

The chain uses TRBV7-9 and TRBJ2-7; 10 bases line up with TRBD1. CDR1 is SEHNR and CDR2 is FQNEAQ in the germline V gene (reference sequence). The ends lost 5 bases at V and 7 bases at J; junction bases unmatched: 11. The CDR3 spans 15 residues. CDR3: CASSVTGTGAFEQYF. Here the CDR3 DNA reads TGTGCCAGCAGCGTTACCGGGACAGGGGCCTTTGAGCAGTACTTC.

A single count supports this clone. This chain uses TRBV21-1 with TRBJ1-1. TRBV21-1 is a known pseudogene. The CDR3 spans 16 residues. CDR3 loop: CASSEGTGRMGDEAFF. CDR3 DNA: TGTGCCAGCAGCGAAGGGACTGGGCGGATGGGCGATGAAGCTTTCTTT.

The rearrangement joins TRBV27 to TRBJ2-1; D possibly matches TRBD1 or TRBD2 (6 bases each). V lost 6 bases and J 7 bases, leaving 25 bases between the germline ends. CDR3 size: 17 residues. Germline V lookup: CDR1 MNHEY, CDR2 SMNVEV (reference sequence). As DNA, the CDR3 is TGTGCCAGCAGGCTAATTTACGGGGGACATGGTAGAAATGAGCAGTTCTTC. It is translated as CASRLIYGGHGRNEQFF.

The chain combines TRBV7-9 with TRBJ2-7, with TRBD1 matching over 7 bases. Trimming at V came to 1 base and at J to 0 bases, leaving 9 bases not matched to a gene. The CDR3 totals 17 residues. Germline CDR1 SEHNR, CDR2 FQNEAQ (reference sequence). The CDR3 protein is CASSLGTGLSGSYEQYF. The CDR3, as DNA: TGTGCCAGCAGCTTAGGGACAGGCCTATCCGGCTCCTACGAGCAGTACTTC.

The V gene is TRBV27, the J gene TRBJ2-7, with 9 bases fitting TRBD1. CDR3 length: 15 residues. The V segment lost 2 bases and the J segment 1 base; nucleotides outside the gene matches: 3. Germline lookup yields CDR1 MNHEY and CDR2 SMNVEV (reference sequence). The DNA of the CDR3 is TGTGCCAGCAGTTTACGGGGACAGGGTTCCTACGAGCAGTACTTC. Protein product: CASSLRGQGSYEQYF.

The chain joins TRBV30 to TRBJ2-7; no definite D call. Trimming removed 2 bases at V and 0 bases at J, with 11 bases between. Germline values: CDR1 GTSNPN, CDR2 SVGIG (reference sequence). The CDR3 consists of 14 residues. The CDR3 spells CAWSPRFSSYEQYF. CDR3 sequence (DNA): TGTGCCTGGAGTCCCCGCTTTAGCTCCTACGAGCAGTACTTC.

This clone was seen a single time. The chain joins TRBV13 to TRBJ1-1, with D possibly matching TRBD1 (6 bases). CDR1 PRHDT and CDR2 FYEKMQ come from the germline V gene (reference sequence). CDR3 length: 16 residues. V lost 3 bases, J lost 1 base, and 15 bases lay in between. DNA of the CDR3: TGTGCCAGCAGCTTCGCGTCTGCAGGGGCGAACACTGAAGCTTTCTTT. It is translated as CASSFASAGANTEAFF.

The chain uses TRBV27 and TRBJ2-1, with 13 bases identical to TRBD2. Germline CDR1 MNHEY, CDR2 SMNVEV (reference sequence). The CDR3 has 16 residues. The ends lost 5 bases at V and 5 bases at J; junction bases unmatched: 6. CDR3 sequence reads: CASSRTSGGLNNEQFF. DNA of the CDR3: TGTGCCAGCAGTCGGACTAGCGGGGGTCTTAACAATGAGCAGTTCTTC.

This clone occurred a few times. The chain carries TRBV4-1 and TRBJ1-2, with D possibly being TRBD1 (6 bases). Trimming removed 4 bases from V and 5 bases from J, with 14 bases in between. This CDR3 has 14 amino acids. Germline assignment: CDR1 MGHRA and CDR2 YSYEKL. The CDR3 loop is CASSPGQPSYGYTF. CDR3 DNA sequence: TGCGCCAGCAGCCCTGGACAGCCCTCTTATGGCTACACCTTC.

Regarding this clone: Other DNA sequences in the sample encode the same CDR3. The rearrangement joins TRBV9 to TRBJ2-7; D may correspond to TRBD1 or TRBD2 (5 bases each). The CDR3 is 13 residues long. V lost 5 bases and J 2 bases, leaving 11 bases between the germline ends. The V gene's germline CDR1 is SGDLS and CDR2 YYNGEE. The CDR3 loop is CASSGGGPYEQYF. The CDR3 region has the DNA TGTGCCAGCAGTGGTGGGGGACCCTACGAGCAGTACTTC.

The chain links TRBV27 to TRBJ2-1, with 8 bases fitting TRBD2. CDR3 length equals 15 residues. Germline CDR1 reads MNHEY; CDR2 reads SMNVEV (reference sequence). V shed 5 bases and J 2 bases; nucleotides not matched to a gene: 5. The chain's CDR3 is CASSISGSPYNEQFF. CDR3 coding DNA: TGTGCCAGCAGTATCAGCGGGAGTCCCTACAATGAGCAGTTCTTC.

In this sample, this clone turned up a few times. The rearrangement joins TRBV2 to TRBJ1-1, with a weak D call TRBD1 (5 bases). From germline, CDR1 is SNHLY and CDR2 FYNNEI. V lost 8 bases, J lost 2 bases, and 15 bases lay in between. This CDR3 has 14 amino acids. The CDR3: CASGGGMTNTEAFF. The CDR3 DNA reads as TGTGCCAGCGGCGGGGGGATGACTAACACTGAAGCTTTCTTT.

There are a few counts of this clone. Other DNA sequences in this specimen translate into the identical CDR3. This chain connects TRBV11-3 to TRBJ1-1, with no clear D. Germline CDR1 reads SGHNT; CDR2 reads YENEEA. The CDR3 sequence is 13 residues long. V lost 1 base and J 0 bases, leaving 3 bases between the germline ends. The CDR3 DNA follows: TGTGCCAGCAGCTTAGCGATGAACACTGAAGCTTTCTTT. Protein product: CASSLAMNTEAFF.